This TCR beta chain was identified in a study of T cell repertoires in cytomegalovirus infection. CDR1 is DFQATT, CDR2 SNEGSKA, per germline (reference sequence). The CDR3 sequence is 14 residues long. The V end lost 0 bases, the J end lost 2 bases, and 7 bases lay between the germline ends. TCRdb analysed the reads with MiXCR anew, one entry per CDR3 protein. The data show 200,000 or so distinct CDR3 sequences, about 21% seen once. This receptor was taken from a human donor in good health (CMV status not recorded). Some clones in this sample may be carry-over from other donors' samples. The chain recombines TRBV20-1 with TRBJ2-2; D unresolved. The specimen sequenced was PBMCs. The DNA of the CDR3 is TGCAGTGCTAGAGACCCCCCAAACACCGGGGAGCTGTTTTTT. Protein product: CSARDPPNTGELFF.